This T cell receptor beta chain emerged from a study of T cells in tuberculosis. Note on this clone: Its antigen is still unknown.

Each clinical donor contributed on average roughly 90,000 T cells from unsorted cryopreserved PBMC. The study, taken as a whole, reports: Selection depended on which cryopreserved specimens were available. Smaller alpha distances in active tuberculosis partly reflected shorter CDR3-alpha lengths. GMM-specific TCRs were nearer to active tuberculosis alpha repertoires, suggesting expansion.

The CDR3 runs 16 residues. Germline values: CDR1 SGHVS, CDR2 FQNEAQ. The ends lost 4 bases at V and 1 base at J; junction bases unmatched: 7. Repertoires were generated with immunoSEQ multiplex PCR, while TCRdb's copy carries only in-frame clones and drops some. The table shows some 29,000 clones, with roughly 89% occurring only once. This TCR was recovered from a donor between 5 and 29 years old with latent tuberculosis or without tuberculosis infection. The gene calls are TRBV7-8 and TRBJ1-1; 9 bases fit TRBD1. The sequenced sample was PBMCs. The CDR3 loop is CASSSYRGLANTEAFF. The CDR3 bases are TGTGCCAGCAGCTCGTACAGGGGGCTGGCGAACACTGAAGCTTTCTTT.